This T cell receptor beta chain was sequenced during a study of blood T cell repertoires in COVID-19. About the research overall: The United States, Italy and Spain provided the acute and convalescent COVID-19 samples.

The CDR3 is 18 amino acids. V lost 3 bases and J lost 0, with 15 bases in between. Germline V gives CDR1 KGHSH, CDR2 LQKENI. Enrollees, roughly 18 to 89 years old, lived in 24 US areas. In assigning cohorts, the study relied on participant-reported clinical history. Donors of Cohort 3 who recovered were those that had two negative PCRs, clearance, or symptom resolution. Assay used: immunoSEQ multiplex PCR; TCRdb lists only in-frame clones, some missing. The repertoire holds more than 300,000 clones, more than 75% seen once, with over 3.5% in the top ten. This clonotype was obtained from a young man who had recovered from COVID-19. Input material: PBMCs or T cells enriched from blood (not recorded which). The chain has TRBV18 and TRBJ1-6; a weak D match, TRBD1 (5 bases). CDR3 DNA sequence: TGTGCCAGCTCACCGCCCCGCGGGGGGAGCTCCTATAATTCACCCCTCCACTTT. This codes for CASSPPRGGSSYNSPLHF.